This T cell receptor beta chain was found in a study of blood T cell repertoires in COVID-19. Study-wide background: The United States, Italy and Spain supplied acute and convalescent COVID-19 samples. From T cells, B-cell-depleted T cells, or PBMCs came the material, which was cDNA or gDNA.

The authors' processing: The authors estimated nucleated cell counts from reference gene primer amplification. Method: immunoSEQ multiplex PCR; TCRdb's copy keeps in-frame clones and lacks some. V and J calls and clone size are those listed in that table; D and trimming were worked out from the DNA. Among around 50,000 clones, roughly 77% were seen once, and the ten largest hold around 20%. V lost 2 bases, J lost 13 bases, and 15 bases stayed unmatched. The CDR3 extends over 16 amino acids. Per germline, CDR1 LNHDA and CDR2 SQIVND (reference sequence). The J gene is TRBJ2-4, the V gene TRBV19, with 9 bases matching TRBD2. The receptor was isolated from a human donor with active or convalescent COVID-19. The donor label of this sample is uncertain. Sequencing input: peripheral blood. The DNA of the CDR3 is TGTGCCAGTAGTATAAGGGGTAGCGGGAGCCGTCCCCTACAGTACTTC. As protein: CASSIRGSGSRPLQYF.